The 14 T cell receptor beta chains below were found in one sample sequenced in a study of cytomegalovirus exposure and HLA in healthy donors. 60 Vbeta and 13 Jbeta primers were used in PCR. Here immunoSEQ multiplex PCR was the method, and the copy in TCRdb shows in-frame clones only, minus some. Of around 94,000 clones listed, over 70% are singletons. The source material was PBMCs. Receptors originate from a woman aged 40 to 50 in good health and CMV-seronegative.

The chain links TRBV9 to TRBJ2-1; possibly TRBD1 for D (5 bases). V was cut by 4 bases and J by 2 bases, with 13 bases left in between. Germline V gene data show CDR1 as SGDLS and CDR2 as YYNGEE. The CDR3 contains 15 residues. The CDR3 bases are TGTGCCAGCAGCCTCTCAGGGTCGGCCTACAATGAGCAGTTCTTC. Translation gives CASSLSGSAYNEQFF.

This clone occurred a few times. The V gene is TRBV5-4, the J gene TRBJ1-1, with D uncertain. This CDR3 contains 15 residues. Germline loops: CDR1 SGHNT, CDR2 YYREEE (reference sequence). Trimming pared 2 bases from V and 1 base from J, leaving 12 bases between. The CDR3 DNA is TGTGCCAGCAGCTTCGGGTCAACACGGAACACTGAAGCTTTCTTT. Translation gives CASSFGSTRNTEAFF.

Comments on this clone: One junction end disagrees with the germline gene, perhaps due to a read error. V usage is TRBV4-3 and J usage is TRBJ1-2; no reliable D call. Per the germline V gene, CDR1 is LGHNA and CDR2 is YSLEER. This CDR3 comprises 15 residues. This CDR3 is CASSQEPRQNYGYAF. The CDR3 DNA follows: TGCGCCAGCAGCCAAGAACCTAGGCAGAACTATGGCTACGCCTTC.

This chain uses TRBV30 with TRBJ1-2, with D possibly being TRBD1 (5 bases). Germline V CDR1 and CDR2: GTSNPN, SVGIG (reference sequence). V lost 3 bases and J lost 8, with 19 bases in between. CDR3 size: 14 residues. CDR3 bases: TGTGCCTGGAGGGGACTGGAGATATCGGGCGGCTACACCTTC. Protein product: CAWRGLEISGGYTF.

The chain combines TRBV9 with TRBJ1-1; weak D call: TRBD1 (6 bases). The germline gives CDR1 SGDLS, CDR2 YYNGEE. The length of the CDR3 is 14 residues. Trimming shortened V by 0 bases and J by 3 bases, and 9 bases separated the two germline ends. The CDR3 coding sequence is TGTGCCAGCAGCGTAGAAAAGGGGGACACTGAAGCTTTCTTT. Translated: CASSVEKGDTEAFF.

V gene TRBV9 combines with J gene TRBJ2-3; no definite D call. This CDR3 has 17 residues. Germline CDR1 is SGDLS and CDR2 is YYNGEE. V shed 1 base and J shed 3 bases, with 18 bases lying between them. The CDR3 coding sequence is TGTGCCAGCAGCGTACCCCCTCAGCCGACTTGGACAGATACGCAGTATTTT. It is translated as CASSVPPQPTWTDTQYF.

This chain joins TRBV13 and TRBJ1-4, with a possible D match to TRBD1 (6 bases). V was pared by 0 bases and J by 7 bases, with 9 bases between. Germline CDR1 is PRHDT and CDR2 is FYEKMQ (reference sequence). This CDR3 contains 14 residues. CDR3 in DNA: TGTGCCAGCAGCTTAGGAAGGGGGGGTGAAAAACTGTTTTTT. This sequence encodes CASSLGRGGEKLFF.

The rearrangement links TRBV5-1 to TRBJ2-1; tentative D call: TRBD1 (5 bases). Looked up from germline, CDR1 is SGHRS and CDR2 is YFSETQ. Deletions cut 0 bases from V and 1 base from J, with 14 bases between. The CDR3 sequence is 17 residues long. The DNA of the CDR3 is TGCGCCAGCAGCTTGGTACGGCAGGGCAGATCCTACAATGAGCAGTTCTTC. Its protein product is CASSLVRQGRSYNEQFF. Full variable domain (outside the CDR3, taken from reference TRBV5-1 and TRBJ2-1): KAGVTQTPRYLIKTRGQQVTLSCSPISGHRSVSWYQQTPGQGLQFLFEYFSETQRNKGNFPGRFSGRQFSNSRSEMNVSTLELGDSALYLCASSLVRQGRSYNEQFFGPGTRLTVL.

The chain links TRBV6-5 to TRBJ1-2; no reliable D call. The germline V and J ends were trimmed by 0 bases and 4 bases, with 9 bases remaining between them. The CDR3 runs to 14 residues. CDR1 is MNHEY, CDR2 SVGAGI, per germline. The CDR3 is CASSYSRAVYGYTF. CDR3 bases: TGTGCCAGCAGTTACTCGAGGGCAGTCTATGGCTACACCTTC.

The rearrangement uses TRBV7-9 and TRBJ1-1; D ambiguous. Germline CDR1 reads SEHNR; CDR2 reads FQNEAQ (reference sequence). The CDR3 has 13 amino acids. V was pared by 5 bases and J by 1 base, with 8 bases between. The CDR3: CASSQAANTEAFF. The CDR3, as DNA: TGTGCCAGCAGCCAAGCGGCGAACACTGAAGCTTTCTTT.

V gene TRBV30 combines with J gene TRBJ1-2; 8 bases align to TRBD1. Germline trimming cut 5 bases from V and 6 bases from J; bases unmatched to any gene: 11. This CDR3 contains 14 residues. From germline, CDR1 is GTSNPN and CDR2 SVGIG (reference sequence). CDR3 sequence: CAWSKPDRGHGYTF. The CDR3 DNA follows: TGTGCCTGGTCTAAGCCTGACAGGGGCCATGGCTACACCTTC.

The J gene is TRBJ1-4, the V gene TRBV7-9, with 11 bases lining up with TRBD1. J lost 8 bases, V lost 3 bases, and 2 bases had no gene match. Germline assignment: CDR1 SEHNR and CDR2 FQNEAQ (reference sequence). This CDR3 has 14 amino acids. The CDR3 loop reads CASSLGQGEEKLFF. The CDR3 nucleotides read TGTGCCAGCAGCTTGGGACAGGGGGAGGAAAAACTGTTTTTT.

The chain combines TRBV5-1 with TRBJ1-5; TRBD1 is a possible D gene (6 bases). Germline V gene sequence: CDR1 SGHRS, CDR2 YFSETQ. CDR3 length: 14 amino acids. V dropped 4 bases and J dropped 8 bases, with 16 bases sitting between them. CDR3 DNA: TGCGCCAGCAGCCACATTGGGGGCGGTGAGCCCCAGCATTTT. Translation gives CASSHIGGGEPQHF. Filled out from reference TRBV5-1 and TRBJ1-5, the complete variable domain reads KAGVTQTPRYLIKTRGQQVTLSCSPISGHRSVSWYQQTPGQGLQFLFEYFSETQRNKGNFPGRFSGRQFSNSRSEMNVSTLELGDSALYLCASSHIGGGEPQHFGDGTRLSIL.

For this clone: The sample carries other DNA sequences with the same CDR3. This chain uses TRBV7-7 with TRBJ2-2; 10 positions agree with TRBD2. The CDR3 extends over 15 amino acids. Germline V gene sequence: CDR1 SSHAT, CDR2 FNYEAQ (reference sequence). With V trimmed by 9 bases and J by 1 base, 5 bases remained unmatched. This CDR3 is CASSPSGGNTGELFF. CDR3 sequence (DNA): TGTGCCAGTAGCCCTAGCGGGGGGAACACCGGGGAGCTGTTTTTT.